This T cell receptor (beta chain) was identified in a study of Ad26.COV2.S vaccination and SARS-CoV-2 variants (dated by TCRdb to the early 2020s). Regarding the study in general: Donors in the vaccine arm were drawn from COV1001, a phase I-IIa trial of Ad26.COV2.S in healthy adults that was multicentre, randomized, double-blind and placebo-controlled. The TCR-sequenced set comprised about 32 samples: around 20 Ad26.COV2.S vaccine recipients, 5 placebo recipients and 8 SARS-CoV-2 convalescent individuals. Ad26.COV2.S was administered intramuscularly at 5 x 10^10 or 1 x 10^11 viral particles, either as a single shot or as two shots given 56 days apart. Trial participants were randomized into five groups of five: low-dose or high-dose Ad26.COV2.S given once or twice, or placebo on both occasions. Blinding of investigators to trial group allocation was maintained during experiments and outcome assessment. TCRbeta repertoire sequencing was used to assess the specificity and breadth of SARS-CoV-2-reactive T cell receptors after Ad26.COV2.S vaccination.

The immunoSEQ Assay was the method used to sequence TCRbeta CDR3 regions. After extraction, genomic DNA underwent amplification by bias-controlled multiplex PCR, followed by high-throughput sequencing. Concerning the study's data processing: To quantify the absolute abundance of every unique TCRbeta CDR3 region, sequences were collapsed and filtered. Usable DNA was measured by amplifying reference genes present in all nucleated cells, and TCRbeta template counts were normalized to that usable DNA to estimate T cell fraction. Repertoire TCRs were annotated as SARS-CoV-2-specific when V gene, CDR3 amino acid sequence and J gene were exactly matched to a known reactive TCR set. The reference SARS-CoV-2 TCR set came from MIRA and was filtered for enrichment in COVID-19-positive ImmuneCODE repertoires, removing public or cross-reactive TCRs. Based on the MIRA antigens, annotated TCRs were further analysed at the level of specific ORF or position within ORF. Depth was the summed frequency of annotated unique rearrangements, while breadth was defined as annotated unique rearrangements over total unique productive rearrangements. Two-sided Wilcoxon rank-sum tests were applied when comparing TCR breadth between groups. TCRdb re-hosts the immuneACCESS table, in-frame sequences only. Its copies lack some clones; in the studies checked, an unresolved V gene accounts for under half of them, and the cause for the rest is not known. V, J and clone size are taken as reported in that table, and D and trimming were inferred from the DNA itself. The sample includes almost 400,000 clones, with approximately 90% observed a single time. Jointly, the top ten make up over 1.5% of the sample.

The germline V gene supplies CDR1 MDHEN and CDR2 SYDVKM. Trimming costs V 2 bases and J 8 bases, and their ends lie 10 bases apart. Inclusive of the bounding cysteine and phenylalanine, the CDR3 is 13 residues long. Of all the DNA, just the CDR3 is kept, 39 bases in frame from base 1. Here is what the overall study found, with its caveats: Ad26.COV2.S recipients had higher spike-specific TCR breadth than placebo recipients (P = 0.0014). The authors noted that the TCR breadth and depth analyses may have underestimated total T cell responses. After vaccination, spike-specific CD8+ and CD4+ T cell responses were reported to show substantial breadth. Comparable non-spike TCR breadth was observed between vaccine and placebo recipients, consistent with only spike being contained in the vaccine. The study lacked the statistical power to compare responses across vaccine doses or regimens.

Concerning this clone itself: This clone's antigen is unknown. No qualities accompany the bases; no much larger clone lies one base away.

According to the study, the label for this sample's treatment or condition signals: about 20 received Ad26.COV2.S at low or high dose, single or two shots; a few received placebo; per-sample allocation not given. Repertoires of vaccine and placebo recipients were sequenced from samples collected on day 63 after the first injection. In Cohort 1b, about 27 adults aged 18-55 years were enrolled at a single site in Boston, USA, between 29 July and 7 August 2020. As a vaccine, Ad26.COV2.S was a replication-incompetent adenovirus type 26 vector that expressed a prefusion-stabilized SARS-CoV-2 spike protein derived from the original Wuhan strain.

Sequences were derived from peripheral blood, sampled in a trial of Ad26.COV2.S vaccine versus placebo. The TCR comes from a person between 18 and 65 years old who received the Ad26.COV2.S COVID-19 vaccine or a placebo. The chain is assembled from TRBV28 and TRBJ1-5; the D gene lacks a confident call. Read as DNA, the sequence is TGTGCCAGCAGTTTAGGAATTGGGGAGCCCCAGCATTTT. This codes for CASSLGIGEPQHF.